This T cell receptor beta chain came from a study of blood T cell repertoires in COVID-19. Study-level background: Samples of COVID-19 (acute and convalescent) were obtained from the United States, Italy and Spain. From T cells, B-cell-depleted T cells, or PBMCs came the material, which was cDNA or gDNA.

In the authors' methods: It was from reference gene primer amplification that nucleated cell counts were estimated. TCRdb's copy holds only in-frame clones and misses some; the assay was immunoSEQ multiplex PCR. V and J calls and clone size are given by that table; D and trimming were obtained from the DNA. This sample has 150,000 to 200,000 clones, with around 89% found just once. The germline CDR1 and CDR2 sequences are MNHNY and SVGAGI (reference sequence). The CDR3 extends over 15 amino acids. Trimming removed 5 bases at V and 2 bases at J, with 16 bases between. Sequenced material: peripheral blood. This clonotype was sampled from a man younger than 35 who had recovered from COVID-19. The chain uses TRBV6-6 and TRBJ2-7; TRBD2 might be the D (5 bases). The CDR3 DNA reads TGTGCCAGCAGTCCCTCGGCGCTAGCCCCCTACGAGCAGTACTTC. This sequence encodes CASSPSALAPYEQYF.